These 16 T cell receptor beta chains were sequenced from one sample in a study of shared T cell receptors in the human thymus. Clones were sequenced by immunoSEQ multiplex PCR, and TCRdb holds only the in-frame ones, with some missing. The data contain about 730,000 clones, over 75% of them singletons. This sample was also put to use in a study of human thymus T cells.

What was sequenced was thymocytes. The receptors stem from a girl less than two years old with a congenital heart defect.

The J gene is TRBJ2-2, the V gene TRBV7-4; no clear D. The CDR3 has 16 residues. V gave up 2 bases and J gave up 0 bases, with 10 bases separating them. Germline V gene data show CDR1 as SGHVT and CDR2 as SQSDAQ. This chain's CDR3 is CASSLFPEPNTGELFF. The DNA of the CDR3 is TGTGCCAGCAGCTTATTTCCAGAACCGAACACCGGGGAGCTGTTTTTT.

CDR3 nucleotide sequence: TGTGCCAGCAGCCCTACAGTCCCCCCTGACTATGGCTACACCTTC. Encoded protein: CASSPTVPPDYGYTF. The chain has TRBV5-5 and TRBJ1-2, with D hard to call. Trimming stripped 4 bases from V and 3 bases from J, with 16 bases between. Germline V gene sequence: CDR1 SGHKS, CDR2 YYEKEE (reference sequence). CDR3 length equals 15 residues. Filled out from reference TRBV5-5 and TRBJ1-2, the complete variable domain reads DAGVTQSPTHLIKTRGQQVTLRCSPISGHKSVSWYQQVLGQGPQFIFQYYEKEERGRGNFPDRFSARQFPNYSSELNVNALLLGDSALYLCASSPTVPPDYGYTFGSGTRLTVV.

The chain uses TRBV28 and TRBJ2-7, with 7 bases lining up with TRBD2. Germline assignment: CDR1 MDHEN and CDR2 SYDVKM. V was clipped by 6 bases and J by 4 bases; unmatched bases: 12. There are 15 residues in the CDR3. CDR3 protein: CASRDPGQGLYEQYF. The CDR3 bases are TGTGCCAGCAGAGATCCCGGGCAGGGACTATACGAGCAGTACTTC.

The chain recombines TRBV6-5 with TRBJ1-1; D remains ambiguous. The V gene's germline CDR1 is MNHEY and CDR2 SVGAGI. This CDR3 region has 12 residues. The V end was cut by 8 bases, the J end by 1 base, with 8 bases between. The CDR3 DNA is TGTGCCAGCCGGGATACGAACACTGAAGCTTTCTTT. Its protein is CASRDTNTEAFF.

This chain joins TRBV10-3 and TRBJ2-5; TRBD2 might be the D (6 bases). The CDR3 has 13 residues. Per the germline V gene, CDR1 is ENHRY and CDR2 is SYGVKD. V lost 6 bases, J lost 5 bases, and 13 bases lay in between. CDR3 sequence reads: CAIRGGFGETQYF. CDR3 nucleotides: TGTGCCATCAGGGGGGGATTTGGGGAGACCCAGTACTTC.

J is TRBJ1-1 and V is TRBV30; 11 bases line up with TRBD1. This CDR3 comprises 18 residues. CDR1 GTSNPN and CDR2 SVGIG come from the germline V gene (reference sequence). V lost 4 bases, J lost 1 base, and 14 bases stayed unmatched. DNA of the CDR3: TGTGCCTGGAAAGGTGGGACAGGGGGATTCGAGGAGAACACTGAAGCTTTCTTT. Protein sequence: CAWKGGTGGFEENTEAFF.

This sequence joins TRBV19 and TRBJ2-3; D is perhaps TRBD2 (7 bases). Per germline, CDR1 LNHDA and CDR2 SQIVND (reference sequence). This CDR3 is 17 amino acids long. Trimming left V 6 bases short and J 3 bases short, with 22 bases between. The chain's CDR3 is CASRLRWGGGRTDTQYF. CDR3 bases: TGTGCCAGTAGACTCCGGTGGGGGGGCGGCCGAACAGATACGCAGTATTTT. The full variable domain, rest sourced from reference TRBV19 and TRBJ2-3, is DGGITQSPKYLFRKEGQNVTLSCEQNLNHDAMYWYRQDPGQGLRLIYYSQIVNDFQKGDIAEGYSVSREKKESFPLTVTSAQKNPTAFYLCASRLRWGGGRTDTQYFGPGTRLTVL.

This chain uses TRBV19 with TRBJ2-1, with TRBD1 matching over 8 bases. The J segment lost 6 bases and the V segment lost 2 bases, leaving 9 bases of the junction unmatched. The CDR3 contains 16 residues. Germline CDR1 and CDR2: LNHDA and SQIVND (reference sequence). In nucleotides, the CDR3 is TGTGCCAGTAGTATACCAGGACAGGGTAGGGGCAATGAGCAGTTCTTC. Its protein product is CASSIPGQGRGNEQFF.

This sequence joins TRBV19 and TRBJ1-2; 7 positions agree with TRBD1. Germline trimming cut 1 base from V and 3 bases from J; bases unmatched to any gene: 5. The V gene's germline CDR1 is LNHDA and CDR2 SQIVND (reference sequence). The CDR3 sequence is 15 residues long. The CDR3 DNA sequence: TGTGCCAGTAGTATAGTCACAGGGGCCCACTATGGCTACACCTTC. This encodes CASSIVTGAHYGYTF.

The chain combines TRBV6-5 with TRBJ2-1, with D possibly being TRBD1 (7 bases). This CDR3 is built from 14 residues. Trimming took 6 bases from V and 8 from J, leaving 17 bases between them. Per the germline V gene, CDR1 is MNHEY and CDR2 is SVGAGI. The DNA of the CDR3 is TGTGCCAGCAGCCGACGGAGGGGGCCTGATGAGCAGTTCTTC. The encoded protein is CASSRRRGPDEQFF.

The chain employs TRBV10-3 and TRBJ1-1, with a tentative D call TRBD1 (5 bases). The germline V and J ends were trimmed by 7 bases and 1 base, with 13 bases remaining between them. The CDR3 is made up of 14 amino acids. In germline, CDR1 is ENHRY, CDR2 SYGVKD. The CDR3 DNA follows: TGTGCCATCATTCCGGACAAGGAGAACACTGAAGCTTTCTTT. This encodes CAIIPDKENTEAFF.

The rearrangement joins TRBV29-1 to TRBJ2-7; 10 bases map to TRBD1. The CDR3 is 15 amino acids. Losses at the gene ends were 7 bases for V and 7 bases for J; bases not matched to a gene: 16. Germline V lookup: CDR1 SQVTM, CDR2 ANQGSEA. This CDR3 reads CSAGGGQGYPREQYF. CDR3 coding DNA: TGCAGCGCCGGGGGGGGACAGGGGTACCCTAGGGAGCAGTACTTC.

This chain links TRBV19 with TRBJ2-1; 10 nucleotides agree with TRBD2. The CDR3 spans 15 residues. The V and J ends lost 6 bases and 7 bases, in that order; junction bases with no gene match: 9. Germline-derived CDR1 and CDR2 are LNHDA and SQIVND (reference sequence). The CDR3 protein is CASRERGGRQNEQFF. The DNA of the CDR3 is TGTGCCAGTAGGGAGCGGGGGGGCCGTCAGAATGAGCAGTTCTTC.

J is TRBJ2-7 and V is TRBV7-8; D is unclear. V gave up 3 bases and J gave up 5 bases, with 23 bases separating them. The germline gives CDR1 SGHVS, CDR2 FQNEAQ. CDR3 length equals 17 residues. CDR3 DNA: TGTGCCAGCAGCTTCGCTCCACCCCCATATGATGGGCACGAGCAGTACTTC. Translation gives CASSFAPPPYDGHEQYF.

The chain combines TRBV7-9 with TRBJ1-1, with 9 bases fitting TRBD1. The CDR3 is 17 residues long. Per the germline V gene, CDR1 is SEHNR and CDR2 is FQNEAQ (reference sequence). The V gene end was trimmed by 1 base and the J gene end by 4 bases; junction bases not matched to a gene: 10. The CDR3 region has the DNA TGTGCCAGCAGCTTAGAATGGGGACAGGGTTTCCCCACTGAAGCTTTCTTT. Residues: CASSLEWGQGFPTEAFF.

The chain joins TRBV4-1 to TRBJ2-7, with 7 bases fitting TRBD1. V shed 2 bases, J shed 2 bases, and the junction held 6 bases outside the gene matches. The CDR3 sequence is 15 residues long. The V gene's germline CDR1 is MGHRA and CDR2 YSYEKL. CDR3 sequence (DNA): TGCGCCAGCAGCCAATATCACAGGGGAACCTACGAGCAGTACTTC. Translating it yields CASSQYHRGTYEQYF.